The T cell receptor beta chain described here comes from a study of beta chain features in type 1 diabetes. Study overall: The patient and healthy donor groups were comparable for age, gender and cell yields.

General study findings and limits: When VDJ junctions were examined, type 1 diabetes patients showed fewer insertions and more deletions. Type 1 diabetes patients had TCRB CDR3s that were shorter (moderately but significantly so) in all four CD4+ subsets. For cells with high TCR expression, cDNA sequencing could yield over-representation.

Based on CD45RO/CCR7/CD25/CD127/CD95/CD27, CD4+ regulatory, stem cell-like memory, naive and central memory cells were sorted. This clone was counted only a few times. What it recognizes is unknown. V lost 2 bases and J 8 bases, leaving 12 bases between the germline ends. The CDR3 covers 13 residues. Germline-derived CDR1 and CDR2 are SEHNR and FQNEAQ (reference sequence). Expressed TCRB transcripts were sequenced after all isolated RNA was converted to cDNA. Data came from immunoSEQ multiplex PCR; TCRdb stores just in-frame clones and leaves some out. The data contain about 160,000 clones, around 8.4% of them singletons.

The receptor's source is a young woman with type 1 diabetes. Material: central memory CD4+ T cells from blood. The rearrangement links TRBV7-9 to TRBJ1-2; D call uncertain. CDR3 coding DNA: TGTGCCAGCAGCTTATCTCCTCCGGTAGGCTACACCTTC. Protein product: CASSLSPPVGYTF. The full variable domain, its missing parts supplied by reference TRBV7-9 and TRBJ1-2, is DTGVSQNPRHKITKRGQNVTFRCDPISEHNRLYWYRQTLGQGPEFLTYFQNEAQLEKSRLLSDRFSAERPKGSFSTLEIQRTEQGDSAMYLCASSLSPPVGYTFGSGTRLTVV.